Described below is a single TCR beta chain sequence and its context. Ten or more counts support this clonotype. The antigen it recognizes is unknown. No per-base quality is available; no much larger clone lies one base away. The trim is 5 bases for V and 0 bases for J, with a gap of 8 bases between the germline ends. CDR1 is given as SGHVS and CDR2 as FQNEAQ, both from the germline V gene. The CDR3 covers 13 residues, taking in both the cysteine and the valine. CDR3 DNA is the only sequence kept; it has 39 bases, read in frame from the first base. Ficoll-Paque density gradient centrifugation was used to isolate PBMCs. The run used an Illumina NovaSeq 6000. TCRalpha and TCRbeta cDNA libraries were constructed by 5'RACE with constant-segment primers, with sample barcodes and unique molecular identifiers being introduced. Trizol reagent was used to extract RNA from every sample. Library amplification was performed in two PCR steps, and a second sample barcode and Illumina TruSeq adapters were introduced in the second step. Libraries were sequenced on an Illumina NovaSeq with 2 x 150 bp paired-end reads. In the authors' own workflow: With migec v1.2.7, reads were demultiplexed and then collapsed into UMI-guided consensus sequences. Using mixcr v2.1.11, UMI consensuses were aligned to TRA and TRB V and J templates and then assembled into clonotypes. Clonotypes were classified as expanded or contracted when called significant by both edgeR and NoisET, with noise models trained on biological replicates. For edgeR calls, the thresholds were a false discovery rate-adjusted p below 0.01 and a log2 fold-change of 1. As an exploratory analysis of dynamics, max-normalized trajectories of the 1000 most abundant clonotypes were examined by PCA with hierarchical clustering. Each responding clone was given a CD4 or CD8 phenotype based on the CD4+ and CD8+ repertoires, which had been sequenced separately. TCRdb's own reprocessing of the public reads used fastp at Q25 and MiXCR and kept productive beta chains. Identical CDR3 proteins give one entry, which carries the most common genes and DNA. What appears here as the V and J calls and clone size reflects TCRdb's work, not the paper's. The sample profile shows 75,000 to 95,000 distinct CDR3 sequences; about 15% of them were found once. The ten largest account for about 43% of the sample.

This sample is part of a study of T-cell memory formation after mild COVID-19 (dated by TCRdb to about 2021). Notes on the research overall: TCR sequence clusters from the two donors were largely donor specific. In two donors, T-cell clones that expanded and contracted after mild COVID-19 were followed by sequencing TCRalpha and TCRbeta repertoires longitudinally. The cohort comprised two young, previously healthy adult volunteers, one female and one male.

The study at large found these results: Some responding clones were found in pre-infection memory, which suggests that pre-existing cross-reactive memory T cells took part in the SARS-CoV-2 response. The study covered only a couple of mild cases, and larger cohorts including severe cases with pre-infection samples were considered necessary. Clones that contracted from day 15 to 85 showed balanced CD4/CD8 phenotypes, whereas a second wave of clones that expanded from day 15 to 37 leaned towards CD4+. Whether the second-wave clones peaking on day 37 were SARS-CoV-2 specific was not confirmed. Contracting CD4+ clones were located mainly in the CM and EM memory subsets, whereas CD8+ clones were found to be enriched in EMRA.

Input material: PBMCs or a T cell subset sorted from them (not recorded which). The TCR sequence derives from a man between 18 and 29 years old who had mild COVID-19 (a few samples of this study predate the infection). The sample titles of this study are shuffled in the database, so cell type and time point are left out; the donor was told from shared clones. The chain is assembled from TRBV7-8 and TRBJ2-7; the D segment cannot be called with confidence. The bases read TGTGCCAGCAGCCCTAGGAGCTCCTACGAGCAGTACGTC. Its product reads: CASSPRSSYEQYV.